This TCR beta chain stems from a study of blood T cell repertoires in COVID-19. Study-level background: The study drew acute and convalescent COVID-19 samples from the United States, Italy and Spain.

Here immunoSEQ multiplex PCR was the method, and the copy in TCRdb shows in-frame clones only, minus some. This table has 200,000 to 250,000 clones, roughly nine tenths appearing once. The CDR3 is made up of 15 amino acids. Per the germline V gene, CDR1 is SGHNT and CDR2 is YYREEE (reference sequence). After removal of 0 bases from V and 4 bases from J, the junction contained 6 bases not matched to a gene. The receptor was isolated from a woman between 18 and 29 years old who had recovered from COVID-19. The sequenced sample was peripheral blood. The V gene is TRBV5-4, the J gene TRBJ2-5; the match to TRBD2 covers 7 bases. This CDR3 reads CASSLAWGTIETQYF. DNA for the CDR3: TGTGCCAGCAGCTTGGCCTGGGGGACTATAGAGACCCAGTACTTC. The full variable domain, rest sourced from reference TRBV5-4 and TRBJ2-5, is ETGVTQSPTHLIKTRGQQVTLRCSSQSGHNTVSWYQQALGQGPQFIFQYYREEENGRGNFPPRFSGLQFPNYSSELNVNALELDDSALYLCASSLAWGTIETQYFGPGTRLLVL.